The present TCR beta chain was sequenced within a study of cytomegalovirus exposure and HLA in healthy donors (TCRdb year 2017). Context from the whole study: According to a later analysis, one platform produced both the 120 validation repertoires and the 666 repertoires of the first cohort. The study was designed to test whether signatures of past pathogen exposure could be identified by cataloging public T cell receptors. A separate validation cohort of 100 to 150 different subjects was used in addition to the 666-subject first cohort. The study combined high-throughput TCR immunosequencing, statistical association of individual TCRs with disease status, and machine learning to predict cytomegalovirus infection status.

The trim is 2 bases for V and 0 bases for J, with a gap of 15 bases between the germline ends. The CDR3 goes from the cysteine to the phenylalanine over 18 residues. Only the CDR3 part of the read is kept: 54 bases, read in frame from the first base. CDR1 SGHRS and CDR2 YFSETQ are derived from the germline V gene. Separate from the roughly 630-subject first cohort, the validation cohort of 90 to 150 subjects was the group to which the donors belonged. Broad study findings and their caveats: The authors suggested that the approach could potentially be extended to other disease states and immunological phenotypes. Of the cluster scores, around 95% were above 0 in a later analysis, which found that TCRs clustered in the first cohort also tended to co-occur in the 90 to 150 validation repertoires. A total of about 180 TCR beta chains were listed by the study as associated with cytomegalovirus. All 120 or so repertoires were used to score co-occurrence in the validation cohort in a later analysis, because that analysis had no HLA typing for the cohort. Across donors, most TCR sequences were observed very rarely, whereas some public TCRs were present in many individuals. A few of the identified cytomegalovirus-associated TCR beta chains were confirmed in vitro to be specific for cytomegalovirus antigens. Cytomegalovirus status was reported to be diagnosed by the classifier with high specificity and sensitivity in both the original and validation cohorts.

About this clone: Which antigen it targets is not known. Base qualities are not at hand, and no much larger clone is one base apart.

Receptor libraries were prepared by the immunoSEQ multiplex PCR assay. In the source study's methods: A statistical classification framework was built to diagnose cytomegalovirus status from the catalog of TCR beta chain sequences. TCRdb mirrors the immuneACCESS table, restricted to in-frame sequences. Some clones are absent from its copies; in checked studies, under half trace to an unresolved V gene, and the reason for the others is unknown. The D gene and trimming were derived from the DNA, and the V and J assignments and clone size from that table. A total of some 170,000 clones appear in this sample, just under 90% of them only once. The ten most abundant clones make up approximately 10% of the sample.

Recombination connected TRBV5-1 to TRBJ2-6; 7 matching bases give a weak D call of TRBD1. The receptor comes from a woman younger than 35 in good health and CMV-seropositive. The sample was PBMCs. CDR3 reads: CASSLGSGGSSGANVLTF. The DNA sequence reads TGCGCCAGCAGCTTAGGGTCAGGGGGGTCCTCTGGGGCCAACGTCCTGACTTTC. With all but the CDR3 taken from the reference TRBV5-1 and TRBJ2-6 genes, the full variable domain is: KAGVTQTPRYLIKTRGQQVTLSCSPISGHRSVSWYQQTPGQGLQFLFEYFSETQRNKGNFPGRFSGRQFSNSRSEMNVSTLELGDSALYLCASSLGSGGSSGANVLTFGAGSRLTVL.